This T cell receptor beta chain emerged from a study of OX40 agonist ivuxolimab in advanced cancers. General observations from the study: Dose levels from 0.1 to 3.0 mg/kg saw CD4+ and CD8+ blood T cells expand clonally by week 6.

This clone occurred once. Its antigen is unknown. The CDR3 runs 13 residues. The V and J ends lost 2 bases and 1 base respectively, with 5 bases between them. CDR1 SEHNR and CDR2 FQNEAQ come from the germline V gene (reference sequence). TCRdb's copy holds only in-frame clones and misses some; the assay was immunoSEQ multiplex PCR. The data hold about 96,000 clones, with approximately 84% observed a single time. The TCR was taken from an adult with an advanced solid tumor such as melanoma, head and neck, liver or kidney cancer. The V gene is TRBV7-9, the J gene TRBJ1-1; D is uncertain. This material consisted of CD4+ or CD8+ T cells sorted from blood, taken in a trial of the OX40 agonist ivuxolimab. The CDR3 DNA follows: TGTGCCAGCAGCTTACAACAGAACACTGAAGCTTTCTTT. It specifies CASSLQQNTEAFF.